This TCR beta chain is drawn from a study of breast tumors, draining lymph nodes, adjacent tissues. The CDR3 has 16 residues. Between the trimmed V and J ends, which lost 1 base and 3 bases, there was a span of 10 bases. The germline V gene encodes CDR1 SNHLY and CDR2 FYNNEI. Study findings and constraints: Luminal-like breast cancer showed significantly higher tumor–nontumor repertoire similarity than basal-like. Tumors had less TCR diversity than lymph nodes, more than nontumor tissue. The data were judged consistent with most tumor T cells coming from lymph node and expanding in tumor. Tumor T cell lymph node origin was a supported hypothesis, not proven.

Using its own MiXCR run on the multiplex PCR reads, TCRdb lists one record per CDR3 protein. This table holds about 200,000 distinct CDR3 sequences, less than 35% found once. To note about this clonotype: What it binds is not known.

Breast cancer patients provided tissue from their axillary draining lymph nodes. The rearrangement links TRBV2 to TRBJ1-6, with D unresolved. The specimen was axillary lymph node tissue. This receptor was identified in a female donor with breast cancer. Some clones in this sample may be carry-over from other donors' samples. The CDR3 sequence: CASSEVTGDYNSPLHF. The CDR3 DNA reads as TGTGCCAGCAGTGAAGTTACGGGAGACTATAATTCACCCCTCCACTTT.